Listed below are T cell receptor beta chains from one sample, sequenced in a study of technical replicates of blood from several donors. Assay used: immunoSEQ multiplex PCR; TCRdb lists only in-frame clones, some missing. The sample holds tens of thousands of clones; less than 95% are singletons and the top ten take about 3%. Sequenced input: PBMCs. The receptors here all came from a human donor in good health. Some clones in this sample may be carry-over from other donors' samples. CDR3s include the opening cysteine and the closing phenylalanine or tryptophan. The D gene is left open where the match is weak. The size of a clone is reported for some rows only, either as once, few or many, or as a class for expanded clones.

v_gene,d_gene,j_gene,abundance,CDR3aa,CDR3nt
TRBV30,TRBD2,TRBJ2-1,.,CTEGTSGRGQFF,TGTACCGAGGGCACTAGCGGGAGGGGGCAGTTCTTC
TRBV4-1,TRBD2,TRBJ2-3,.,CASSQEGGGPSDTQYF,TGCGCCAGCAGCCAAGAGGGGGGAGGGCCTTCAGATACGCAGTATTTT
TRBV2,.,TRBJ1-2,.,CASNWTPNYGYTF,TGTGCCAGTAACTGGACACCCAACTATGGCTACACCTTC
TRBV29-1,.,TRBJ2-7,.,CSVQTIGYEQYF,TGCAGCGTTCAGACAATTGGATACGAGCAGTACTTC
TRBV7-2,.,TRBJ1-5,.,CASSTDAGAYQPQHF,TGTGCCAGCAGCACTGATGCTGGGGCTTATCAGCCCCAGCATTTT
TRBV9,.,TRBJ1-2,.,CASSVGVALDGYTF,TGTGCCAGCAGCGTAGGCGTAGCCTTAGATGGCTACACCTTC
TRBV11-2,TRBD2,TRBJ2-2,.,CASSRLAGANTGELFF,TGTGCCAGCAGCCGGCTAGCGGGGGCCAACACCGGGGAGCTGTTTTTT
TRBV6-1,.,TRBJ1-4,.,CASNLLATNEKLFF,TGTGCCAGCAATCTACTTGCAACTAATGAAAAACTGTTTTTT
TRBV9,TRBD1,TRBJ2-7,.,CASSVSGQGYEQYF,TGTGCCAGCAGCGTATCGGGACAGGGGTACGAGCAGTACTTC
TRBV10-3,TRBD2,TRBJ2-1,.,CATTLAGDGNEQFF,TGTGCCACGACACTAGCGGGAGACGGAAATGAGCAGTTCTTC
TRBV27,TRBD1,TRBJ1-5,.,CASSNTEDRVNGQPQHF,TGTGCCAGCAGTAATACCGAAGACAGGGTAAATGGCCAGCCCCAGCATTTT
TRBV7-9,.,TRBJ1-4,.,CASSLTGSEKLFF,TGTGCCAGCAGCTTAACAGGGAGTGAAAAACTGTTTTTT
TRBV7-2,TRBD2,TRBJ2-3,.,CASSLVRLAGGTDTQYF,TGTGCCAGCAGCTTAGTAAGACTAGCGGGAGGCACAGATACGCAGTATTTT
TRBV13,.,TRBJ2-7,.,CASSLVGGASYEQYF,TGTGCCAGCAGCTTAGTTGGAGGGGCGTCCTACGAGCAGTACTTC
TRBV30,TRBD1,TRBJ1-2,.,CAWTEQGQGYTF,TGTGCCTGGACCGAACAGGGACAGGGCTACACCTTC
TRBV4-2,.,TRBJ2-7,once,CASSQASRAGSYEQYF,TGTGCCAGCAGCCAAGCCAGCAGGGCAGGGTCCTACGAGCAGTACTTC
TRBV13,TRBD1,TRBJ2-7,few,CASSSLAGQGTYEQYF,TGTGCCAGCAGCTCCTTGGCGGGACAGGGAACCTACGAGCAGTACTTC
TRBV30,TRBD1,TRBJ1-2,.,CAWGVGQGSGYGYTF,TGTGCCTGGGGCGTTGGACAGGGGTCGGGCTATGGCTACACCTTC
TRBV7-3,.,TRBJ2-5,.,CASSDSGSKETQYF,TGTGCCAGCAGCGACTCGGGTTCTAAGGAGACCCAGTACTTC
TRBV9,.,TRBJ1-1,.,CASSSLGHSNTEAFF,TGTGCCAGCAGCTCCCTAGGACACTCGAACACTGAAGCTTTCTTT
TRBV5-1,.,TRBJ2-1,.,CASSFVGQGLNEQFF,TGCGCCAGCAGCTTTGTTGGGCAGGGGCTCAATGAGCAGTTCTTC
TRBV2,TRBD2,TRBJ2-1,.,CASSRLAGGPGEQFF,TGTGCCAGCAGTCGACTAGCGGGAGGGCCGGGCGAGCAGTTCTTC
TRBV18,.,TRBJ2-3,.,CASSPQGPDTQYF,TGTGCCAGCTCACCTCAGGGGCCAGATACGCAGTATTTT
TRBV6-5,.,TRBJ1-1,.,CASSYSNRANSEAFF,TGTGCCAGCAGTTACTCCAACAGGGCCAACTCTGAAGCTTTCTTT
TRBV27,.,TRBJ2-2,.,CASNREGTGELFF,TGTGCCAGCAACAGGGAAGGCACCGGGGAGCTGTTTTTT
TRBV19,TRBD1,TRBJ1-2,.,CASSMGDRGPSGGYTF,TGTGCCAGTAGTATGGGGGACAGGGGCCCCTCAGGTGGCTACACCTTC
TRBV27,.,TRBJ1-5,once,CASRPTGNSNQPQHF,TGTGCCAGCAGACCTACAGGGAACAGCAATCAGCCCCAGCATTTT
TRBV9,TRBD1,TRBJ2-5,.,CASSSGTEETQYF,TGTGCCAGCAGTTCCGGGACAGAAGAGACCCAGTACTTC
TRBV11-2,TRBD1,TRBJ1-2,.,CASTLGGRTNYGYTF,TGTGCCAGCACCCTAGGGGGCAGGACAAACTATGGCTACACCTTC
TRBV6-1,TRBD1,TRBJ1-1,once,CASSEPMVRDREPTEAFF,TGTGCCAGCAGTGAACCCATGGTCCGGGACAGGGAACCCACTGAAGCTTTCTTT
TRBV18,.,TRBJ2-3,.,CASSSNRAGAGTDTQYF,TGTGCCAGCTCATCTAACCGGGCGGGGGCTGGGACAGATACGCAGTATTTT
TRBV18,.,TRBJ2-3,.,CASSEKRTSTDTQYF,TGTGCCAGCTCAGAGAAAAGGACTAGCACAGATACGCAGTATTTT
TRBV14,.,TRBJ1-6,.,CASSQDLTGNNSPLHF,TGTGCCAGCAGCCAAGATCTTACCGGTAATAATTCACCCCTCCACTTT
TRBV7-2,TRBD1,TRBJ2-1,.,CASSLWTGSSYNEQFF,TGTGCCAGCAGCCTATGGACAGGGAGCTCCTACAATGAGCAGTTCTTC
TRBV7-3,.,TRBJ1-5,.,CASSLKGQPQHF,TGTGCCAGCAGCTTAAAGGGGCAGCCCCAGCATTTT
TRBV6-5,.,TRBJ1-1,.,CASSYSPGRGFPEAFF,TGTGCCAGCAGTTACTCCCCAGGGCGGGGGTTCCCTGAAGCTTTCTTT
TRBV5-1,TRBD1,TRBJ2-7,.,CASSKTGGTGTYEQYF,TGCGCCAGCAGCAAGACAGGGGGGACGGGGACCTACGAGCAGTACTTC
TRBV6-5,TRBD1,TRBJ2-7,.,CASSSDLQGASYEQYF,TGTGCCAGCAGTTCTGACCTCCAGGGGGCTTCCTACGAGCAGTACTTC
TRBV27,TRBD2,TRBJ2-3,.,CASSTGGRARDTQYF,TGTGCCAGCAGTACGGGCGGGAGGGCCCGGGATACGCAGTATTTT
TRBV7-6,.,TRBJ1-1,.,CASSLGGDTEAFF,TGTGCCAGCAGCTTAGGGGGAGACACTGAAGCTTTCTTT
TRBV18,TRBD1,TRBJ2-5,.,CASSPGQGTETQYF,TGTGCCAGCTCACCTGGACAGGGCACAGAGACCCAGTACTTC
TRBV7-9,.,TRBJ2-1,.,CASSLTGGPNEQFF,TGTGCCAGCAGCTTAACCGGAGGGCCCAATGAGCAGTTCTTC
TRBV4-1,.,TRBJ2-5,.,CASSQDNRVKTQYF,TGCGCCAGCAGCCAAGACAACAGGGTAAAGACCCAGTACTTC
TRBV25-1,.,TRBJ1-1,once,CATTGGTEAFF,TGTGCCACCACCGGTGGCACTGAAGCTTTCTTT
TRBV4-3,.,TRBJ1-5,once,CASSQGGAGSQPQHF,TGCGCCAGCAGCCAAGGAGGGGCGGGGAGTCAGCCCCAGCATTTT
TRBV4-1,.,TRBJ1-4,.,CASSPSGQGGQKLFF,TGCGCCAGCAGCCCTTCTGGACAAGGCGGCCAAAAACTGTTTTTT
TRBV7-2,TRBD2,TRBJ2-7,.,CASGIGGAYEQYF,TGTGCCAGCGGAATTGGGGGGGCCTACGAGCAGTACTTC
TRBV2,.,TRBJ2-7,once,CASREGHSPSYEQYF,TGTGCCAGCAGAGAAGGACACTCCCCCTCCTACGAGCAGTACTTC
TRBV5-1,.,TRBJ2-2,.,CASSLNRERTGELFF,TGCGCCAGCAGCTTGAACAGGGAACGCACCGGGGAGCTGTTTTTT